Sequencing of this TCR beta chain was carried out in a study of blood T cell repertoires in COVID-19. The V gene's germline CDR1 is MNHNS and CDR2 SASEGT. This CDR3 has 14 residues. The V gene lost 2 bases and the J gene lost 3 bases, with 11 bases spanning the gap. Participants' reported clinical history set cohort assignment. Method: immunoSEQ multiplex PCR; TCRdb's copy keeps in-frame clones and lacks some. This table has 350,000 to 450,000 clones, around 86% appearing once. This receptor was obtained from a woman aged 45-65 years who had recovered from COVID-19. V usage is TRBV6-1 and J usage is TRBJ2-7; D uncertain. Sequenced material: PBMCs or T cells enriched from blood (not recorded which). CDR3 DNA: TGTGCCAGCAGTGAACGGGTGGTCGACTACGAGCAGTACTTC. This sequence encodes CASSERVVDYEQYF.